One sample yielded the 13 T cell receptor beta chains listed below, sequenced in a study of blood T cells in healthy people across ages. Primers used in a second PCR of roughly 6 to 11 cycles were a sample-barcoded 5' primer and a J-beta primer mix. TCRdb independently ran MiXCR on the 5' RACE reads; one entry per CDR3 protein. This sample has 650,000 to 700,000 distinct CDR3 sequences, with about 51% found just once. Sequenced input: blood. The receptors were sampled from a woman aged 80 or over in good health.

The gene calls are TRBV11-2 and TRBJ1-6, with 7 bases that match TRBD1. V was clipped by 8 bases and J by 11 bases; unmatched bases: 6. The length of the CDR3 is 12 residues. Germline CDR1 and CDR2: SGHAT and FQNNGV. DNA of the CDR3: TGTGCCAGCCGGGGACAGTTGACACCCCTCCACTTT. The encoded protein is CASRGQLTPLHF.

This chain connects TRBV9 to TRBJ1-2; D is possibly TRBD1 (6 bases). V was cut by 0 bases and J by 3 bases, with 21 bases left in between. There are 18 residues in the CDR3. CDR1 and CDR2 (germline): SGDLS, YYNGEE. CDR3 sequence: CASSVASAGGLIDYGYTF. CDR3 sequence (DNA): TGTGCCAGCAGCGTAGCGAGTGCGGGGGGGCTTATCGACTATGGCTACACCTTC.

The CDR3 DNA is TGTGCCAGCAGCGCGGGGACAGGCTACTCACCCCTCCACTTT. This encodes CASSAGTGYSPLHF. V usage is TRBV9 and J usage is TRBJ1-6; TRBD1 aligns across 8 bases. V shed 3 bases and J 10 bases; nucleotides not matched to a gene: 6. The CDR3 extends over 14 amino acids. The V gene's germline CDR1 is SGDLS and CDR2 YYNGEE.

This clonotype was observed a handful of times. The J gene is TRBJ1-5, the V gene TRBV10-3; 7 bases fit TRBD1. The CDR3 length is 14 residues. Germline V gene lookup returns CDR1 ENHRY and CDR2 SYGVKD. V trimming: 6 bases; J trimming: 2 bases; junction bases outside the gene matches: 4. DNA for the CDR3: TGTGCCATCAGCCAAGGACAGGGCAATCAGCCCCAGCATTTT. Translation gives CAISQGQGNQPQHF.

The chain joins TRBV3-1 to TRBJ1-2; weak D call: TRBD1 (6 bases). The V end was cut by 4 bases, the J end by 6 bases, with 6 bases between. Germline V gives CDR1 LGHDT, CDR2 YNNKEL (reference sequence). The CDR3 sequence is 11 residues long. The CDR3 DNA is TGTGCCAGCAGCCGACAGGATGGCTACACCTTC. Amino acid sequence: CASSRQDGYTF.

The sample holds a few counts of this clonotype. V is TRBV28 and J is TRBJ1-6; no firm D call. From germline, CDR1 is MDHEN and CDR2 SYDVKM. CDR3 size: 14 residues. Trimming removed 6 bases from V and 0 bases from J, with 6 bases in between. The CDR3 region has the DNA TGTGCCAGCAGACGCGACTCCTATAATTCACCCCTCCACTTT. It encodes CASRRDSYNSPLHF.

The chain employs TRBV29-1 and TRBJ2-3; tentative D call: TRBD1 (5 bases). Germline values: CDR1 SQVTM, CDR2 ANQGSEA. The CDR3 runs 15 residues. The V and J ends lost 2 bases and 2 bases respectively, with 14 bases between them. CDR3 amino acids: CSVERGEGYTDTQYF. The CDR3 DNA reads TGCAGCGTTGAAAGGGGTGAAGGCTACACAGATACGCAGTATTTT.

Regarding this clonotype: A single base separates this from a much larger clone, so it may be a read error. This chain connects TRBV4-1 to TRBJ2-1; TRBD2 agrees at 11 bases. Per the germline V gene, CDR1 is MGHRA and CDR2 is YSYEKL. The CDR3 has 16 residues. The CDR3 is CASSQLGLAGYNELFF. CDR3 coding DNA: TGCGCCAGCAGCCAATTAGGACTAGCGGGTTACAATGAGCTGTTCTTC.

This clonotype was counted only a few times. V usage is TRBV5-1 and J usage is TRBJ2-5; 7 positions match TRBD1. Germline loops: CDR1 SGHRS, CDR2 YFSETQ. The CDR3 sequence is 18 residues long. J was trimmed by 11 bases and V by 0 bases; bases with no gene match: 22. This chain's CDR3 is CASSLASTTGPVHNEQYF. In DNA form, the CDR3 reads TGCGCCAGCAGCTTGGCCAGCACGACAGGGCCCGTTCACAATGAGCAGTACTTC.

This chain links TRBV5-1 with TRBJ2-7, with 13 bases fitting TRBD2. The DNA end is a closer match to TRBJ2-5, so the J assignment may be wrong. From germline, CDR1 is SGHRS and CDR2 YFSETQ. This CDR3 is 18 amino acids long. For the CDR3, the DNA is TGCGCCAGCAGCTCCCAGGGACTAGCGGGGCCATGGGAAGAGACCCAGTACTTC. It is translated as CASSSQGLAGPWEETQYF.

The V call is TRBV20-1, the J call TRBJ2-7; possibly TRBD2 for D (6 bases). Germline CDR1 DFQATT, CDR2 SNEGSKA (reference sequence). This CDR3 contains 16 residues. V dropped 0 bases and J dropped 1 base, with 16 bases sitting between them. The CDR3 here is CSARDITGGRSYEQYF. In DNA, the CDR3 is TGCAGTGCTAGAGATATAACCGGAGGGAGATCCTACGAGCAGTACTTC.

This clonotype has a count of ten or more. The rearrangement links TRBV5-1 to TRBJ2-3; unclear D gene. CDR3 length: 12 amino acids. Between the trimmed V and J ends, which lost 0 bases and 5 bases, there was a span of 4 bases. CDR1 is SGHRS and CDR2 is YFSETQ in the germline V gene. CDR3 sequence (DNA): TGCGCCAGCAGCTTGGGGGTAGATACGCAGTATTTT. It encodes CASSLGVDTQYF. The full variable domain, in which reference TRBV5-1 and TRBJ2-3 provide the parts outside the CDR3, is KAGVTQTPRYLIKTRGQQVTLSCSPISGHRSVSWYQQTPGQGLQFLFEYFSETQRNKGNFPGRFSGRQFSNSRSEMNVSTLELGDSALYLCASSLGVDTQYFGPGTRLTVL.

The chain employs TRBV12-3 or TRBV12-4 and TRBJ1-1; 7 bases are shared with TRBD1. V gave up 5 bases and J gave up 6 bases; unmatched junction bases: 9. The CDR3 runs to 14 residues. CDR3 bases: TGTGCCAGCAGTACCAACAGGGGCGGCCCTGAAGCTTTCTTT. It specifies CASSTNRGGPEAFF.